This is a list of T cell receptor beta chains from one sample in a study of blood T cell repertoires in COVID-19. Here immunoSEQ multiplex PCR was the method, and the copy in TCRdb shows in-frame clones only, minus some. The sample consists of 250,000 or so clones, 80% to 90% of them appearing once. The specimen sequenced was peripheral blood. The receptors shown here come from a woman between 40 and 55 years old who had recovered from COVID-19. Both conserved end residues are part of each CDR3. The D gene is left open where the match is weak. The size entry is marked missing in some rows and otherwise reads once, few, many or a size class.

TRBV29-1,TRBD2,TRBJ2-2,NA,TGCAGCGTTGATCTAGCGGGAGGAAGGGCCGGGGAGCTGTTTTTT,CSVDLAGGRAGELFF
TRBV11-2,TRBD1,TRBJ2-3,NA,TGTGCCAGCAGCTCGGACAGGGGTGGGGACCCACACACAGATACGCAGTATTTT,CASSSDRGGDPHTDTQYF
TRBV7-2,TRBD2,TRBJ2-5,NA,TGTGCCAGCAGCTTAGAGTTCGCTAGCGGGGGGGAGACCCAGTACTTC,CASSLEFASGGETQYF
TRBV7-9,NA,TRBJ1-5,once,TGTGCCAGCAGCTTAGCAGGAACAGGTTCCCTTGACAATCAGCCCCAGCATTTT,CASSLAGTGSLDNQPQHF
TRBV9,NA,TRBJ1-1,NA,TGTGCCAGCAGCGTAGAGGAGGGATGGACTGAAGCTTTCTTT,CASSVEEGWTEAFF
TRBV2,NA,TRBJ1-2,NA,TGTGCCAGCAGTGAAATGGGAGGCCACTATGGCTACACCTTC,CASSEMGGHYGYTF
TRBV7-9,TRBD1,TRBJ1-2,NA,TGTGCCAGCAGCTTAGTGGGGGGGACAGGTCCTGGCTACACCTTC,CASSLVGGTGPGYTF
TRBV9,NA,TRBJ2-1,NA,TGTGCCAGCAGCGTAGCTGCTAGCGCATACTACAATGAGCAGTTCTTC,CASSVAASAYYNEQFF
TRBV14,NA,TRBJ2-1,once,TGTGCCAGCAGCCAAGTGCGGGACCATGAGCAGTTCTTC,CASSQVRDHEQFF
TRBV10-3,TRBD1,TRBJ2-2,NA,TGTGCCATAGGGACAGGATCGAACACCGGGGAGCTGTTTTTT,CAIGTGSNTGELFF
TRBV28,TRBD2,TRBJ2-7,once,TGTGCCAGCAGCCAAACTAGCGGGGGTTCCTACGAGCAGTACTTC,CASSQTSGGSYEQYF